The 15 T cell receptor beta chains below all came from one sample that was sequenced in a study of Ad26.COV2.S vaccination and SARS-CoV-2 variants. Libraries were prepared by immunoSEQ multiplex PCR; TCRdb keeps only in-frame clonotypes and omits some of them. Seen here are about 320,000 clones, around 83% observed once, and the top ten hold 1.9%. The treatment denotes: some 20 received Ad26.COV2.S at low or high dose, single or two shots; several received placebo; per-sample allocation not given. Day 63 following the first vaccine or placebo injection was when the samples were taken. The material was peripheral blood, obtained in a trial of Ad26.COV2.S vaccine versus placebo. These receptors originate from a person aged 18-60 years who received the Ad26.COV2.S COVID-19 vaccine or a placebo.

The rearrangement joins TRBV11-2 to TRBJ2-1; 9 positions match TRBD1. The CDR3 is 15 amino acids. CDR1 and CDR2 from the germline V gene are SGHAT and FQNNGV. Losses at the gene ends were 3 bases for V and 3 bases for J; bases not matched to a gene: 3. CDR3 in amino acids: CASSLGTGNYNEQFF. The CDR3, as DNA: TGTGCCAGCAGCTTGGGGACAGGGAACTACAATGAGCAGTTCTTC.

Regarding this clone: The sample contains more than one DNA sequence encoding this CDR3. V gene TRBV5-1 combines with J gene TRBJ2-5; 11 bases map to TRBD2. With 0 bases clipped from V and 1 base from J, the junction kept 2 bases outside the gene matches. This CDR3 comprises 16 residues. Germline-derived CDR1 and CDR2 are SGHRS and YFSETQ. CDR3 coding DNA: TGCGCCAGCAGCTTGGCCCTAGCGGGGGGCCAAGAGACCCAGTACTTC. Translating it yields CASSLALAGGQETQYF.

The chain recombines TRBV25-1 with TRBJ1-2; TRBD1 matches 9 bases. The length of the CDR3 is 16 residues. Germline trimming cut 2 bases from V and 7 bases from J; bases unmatched to any gene: 11. Germline-derived CDR1 and CDR2 are MGHDK and SYGVNS. The CDR3 loop is CASSERLGGQGSGYTF. The CDR3, as DNA: TGTGCCAGCAGTGAACGATTGGGGGGACAGGGAAGTGGCTACACCTTC.

J is TRBJ1-1 and V is TRBV30, with unresolved D. The CDR3 has 12 residues. CDR1 is GTSNPN, CDR2 SVGIG, per germline (reference sequence). V shed 7 bases and J shed 4 bases, with 13 bases lying between them. In nucleotides, the CDR3 is TGTGCCTACCGCCAAAAAGGCACTGAAGCTTTCTTT. Its translation is CAYRQKGTEAFF.

This clone was found once. The chain couples TRBV27 to TRBJ2-7; D is ambiguous. The CDR3 length is 15 residues. From germline, CDR1 is MNHEY and CDR2 SMNVEV (reference sequence). Trimming shortened V by 2 bases and J by 4 bases, and 15 bases separated the two germline ends. CDR3 coding DNA: TGTGCCAGCAGTTTAACCCCCGAGCCTGTGTACGAGCAGTACTTC. It is translated as CASSLTPEPVYEQYF.

The chain carries TRBV6-1 and TRBJ1-2; D is ambiguous. The CDR3 has 13 amino acids. Per germline, CDR1 MNHNS and CDR2 SASEGT. Trimming shortened V by 1 base and J by 1 base, and 4 bases separated the two germline ends. In nucleotides, the CDR3 is TGTGCCAGCAGTGAAGTCTTTAACTATGGCTACACCTTC. This translates into CASSEVFNYGYTF.

The rearrangement joins TRBV9 to TRBJ1-1; D remains unclear. The CDR3 runs to 14 residues. Germline V lookup: CDR1 SGDLS, CDR2 YYNGEE. Trimming took off 4 bases at V and 0 bases at J, with 10 bases between the two ends. The CDR3 loop is CASSPQNMNTEAFF. CDR3 DNA sequence: TGTGCCAGCAGCCCACAAAACATGAACACTGAAGCTTTCTTT.

The chain couples TRBV11-2 to TRBJ2-7; 10 bases map to TRBD2. Looked up from germline, CDR1 is SGHAT and CDR2 is FQNNGV. The CDR3 is 16 residues long. Trimming took 6 bases from V and 0 from J; bases not matched to a gene: 8. CDR3 region: CASRRASGGSSYEQYF. The CDR3 DNA reads as TGTGCCAGCAGGCGTGCTAGCGGGGGCAGCTCCTACGAGCAGTACTTC.

This rearrangement joins TRBV4-2 to TRBJ1-1; 7 nucleotides align to TRBD1. There are 12 residues in the CDR3. V shed 4 bases and J 7 bases; nucleotides not matched to a gene: 3. CDR1 is LGHNA, CDR2 YNFKEQ, per germline. This CDR3 is CASSPRQGEAFF. The CDR3 DNA is TGTGCCAGCAGCCCAAGACAGGGTGAAGCTTTCTTT.

The chain has TRBV25-1 and TRBJ1-4; 10 bases fit TRBD1. Trimming at V came to 7 bases and at J to 14 bases, leaving 10 bases not matched to a gene. This CDR3 is 13 amino acids long. Germline-derived CDR1 and CDR2 are MGHDK and SYGVNS. The CDR3 loop reads CASTPGQGYGLFF. CDR3 nucleotide sequence: TGTGCCAGCACTCCGGGACAGGGGTATGGGCTGTTTTTT.

This chain uses TRBV11-2 with TRBJ2-1; 11 nucleotides agree with TRBD2. The CDR3 length is 18 residues. Germline loops: CDR1 SGHAT, CDR2 FQNNGV. Germline trimming cut 5 bases from V and 0 bases from J; bases unmatched to any gene: 9. CDR3 DNA sequence: TGTGCCAGCAGCATCCAACTAGCGGGGGAGAGCTCCTACAATGAGCAGTTCTTC. The encoded protein is CASSIQLAGESSYNEQFF.

Remarks on this clone: This may be a read error: a much more frequent sequence differs by one nucleotide. This chain uses TRBV7-3 with TRBJ2-3; 7 bases line up with TRBD1. Germline V gene lookup returns CDR1 SGHTA and CDR2 FQGTGA. J lost 6 bases, V lost 5 bases, and 2 bases had no gene match. The CDR3 length is 12 residues. This CDR3 reads CASSARGDTQYF. CDR3 coding DNA: TGTGCCAGCAGCGCCAGGGGGGATACGCAGTATTTT.

The genes are TRBV19 and TRBJ2-3; D call uncertain. V was shortened by 11 bases and J by 6 bases, with 3 bases between the two germline ends. The CDR3 length is 8 residues. Germline V gene sequence: CDR1 LNHDA, CDR2 SQIVND (reference sequence). CDR3 DNA: TGTGCCGAGGATACGCAGTATTTT. It is translated as CAEDTQYF.

In this sample, this clone turned up a few times. V gene TRBV7-9 combines with J gene TRBJ1-5; no reliable D call. The germline V gene has CDR1 SEHNR and CDR2 FQNEAQ (reference sequence). This CDR3 spans 12 amino acids. V lost 4 bases to trimming and J lost 9 bases, with 10 bases between them. This CDR3 is CASSSAPGPQHF. CDR3 in DNA: TGTGCCAGCAGCTCAGCTCCGGGGCCCCAGCATTTT.

The V gene is TRBV3-1 (or the pseudogene TRBV3-2), the J gene TRBJ1-2; D is perhaps TRBD1 (5 bases). The V gene lost 1 base and the J gene lost 4 bases, with 19 bases spanning the gap. In germline, CDR1 is LGHDT, CDR2 YNNKEL (reference sequence). The CDR3 consists of 17 residues. This CDR3 is CASSQGGKTVLGYGYTF. In DNA form, the CDR3 reads TGTGCCAGCAGCCAAGGAGGGAAGACAGTTTTGGGCTATGGCTACACCTTC.